The rows below give T cell receptor beta chains drawn from one sample of a study of spatial heterogeneity in lung cancer. TCRdb recomputed calls from the 5' RACE reads with MiXCR, one row per CDR3 protein. The repertoire consists of tens of thousands of distinct CDR3 sequences, with roughly 6.5% occurring once and the leading ten covering 2.5% to 3%. This sample comprised PBMCs, obtained at surgery. These receptors were collected from a female donor with early-stage non-small cell lung cancer. Each CDR3 is given with its conserved first and last residue. The D gene is left open where the match is weak. The listing skips clone size in some rows; elsewhere it reads once, few, many or a size class.

TRBV20-1	few	TRBJ2-1	.	CSARAPPFNEQFF	TGCAGTGCTAGGGCCCCCCCATTCAATGAGCAGTTCTTC
TRBV5-1	.	TRBJ1-2	.	CASSPGAGGYGYTF	TGCGCCAGCAGCCCAGGGGCTGGGGGCTATGGCTACACCTTC
TRBV27	many	TRBJ2-2	.	CASSLSHLNTGELFF	TGTGCCAGCAGTTTAAGTCACCTGAACACCGGGGAGCTGTTTTTT
TRBV18	many	TRBJ2-5	TRBD1	CASSPFTTGGETQYF	TGTGCCAGCTCACCATTCACAACAGGGGGAGAGACCCAGTACTTC
TRBV3-1	.	TRBJ2-3	.	CASSQGRDTQYF	TGTGCCAGCAGCCAAGGACGAGATACGCAGTATTTT
TRBV28	many	TRBJ2-1	TRBD2	CASSAGLAGENEQFF	TGTGCCAGCAGTGCCGGACTAGCGGGGGAAAATGAGCAGTTCTTC
TRBV29-1	many	TRBJ2-7	.	CSVEDPPYEQYF	TGCAGCGTTGAAGATCCCCCCTACGAGCAGTACTTC
TRBV7-9	.	TRBJ2-7	.	CASSLGDPPYEQYF	TGTGCCAGCAGCTTAGGGGACCCCCCCTACGAGCAGTACTTC
TRBV20-1	few	TRBJ2-3	.	CSALEGGDTDTQYF	TGCAGTGCCCTTGAGGGGGGGGACACAGATACGCAGTATTTT
TRBV5-1	many	TRBJ2-1	TRBD1	CASQPSSGTGFNEQFF	TGCGCCAGCCAACCCAGCTCCGGGACAGGGTTCAATGAGCAGTTCTTC
TRBV3-1	many	TRBJ1-2	TRBD1	CASSQEYGTGYGYTF	TGTGCCAGCAGCCAAGAGTACGGGACAGGCTATGGCTACACCTTC
TRBV29-1	many	TRBJ2-1	.	CSLTGTPYNEQFF	TGCAGCTTAACAGGAACCCCCTACAATGAGCAGTTCTTC
TRBV2	few	TRBJ2-3	.	CASLQGRSTDTQYF	TGTGCCAGCCTCCAGGGTAGGAGCACAGATACGCAGTATTTT
TRBV18	many	TRBJ2-2	TRBD1	CASSSVGQGGTGELFF	TGTGCCAGCTCTTCCGTTGGACAGGGAGGAACCGGGGAGCTGTTTTTT
TRBV7-9	many	TRBJ1-4	.	CASSLKGTEKLFF	TGTGCCAGCAGCTTAAAGGGGACCGAAAAACTGTTTTTT
TRBV10-3	.	TRBJ2-1	TRBD2	CAILPPGGPYNEQFF	TGTGCCATCCTCCCGCCGGGGGGGCCCTACAATGAGCAGTTCTTC
TRBV7-2	many	TRBJ1-2	.	CASSPRSGLAGYTF	TGTGCCAGCAGCCCACGTTCGGGCTTGGCTGGCTACACCTTC
TRBV9	.	TRBJ2-1	.	CASSVNSFSYNEQFF	TGTGCCAGCAGCGTGAATAGTTTTTCCTACAATGAGCAGTTCTTC
TRBV7-2	many	TRBJ2-3	TRBD2	CASSSGLNTDTQYF	TGTGCCAGCAGCTCGGGACTAAACACAGATACGCAGTATTTT
TRBV7-3	many	TRBJ1-2	.	CASSLHRRDYGYTF	TGTGCCAGCAGCCTCCACAGGCGGGACTATGGCTACACCTTC
TRBV11-3	many	TRBJ2-2	.	CASSHGGGKTGELFF	TGTGCCAGCAGCCACGGAGGGGGGAAGACCGGGGAGCTGTTTTTT
TRBV20-1	.	TRBJ2-3	.	CSAAGTNTDTQYF	TGCAGTGCGGCCGGGACAAACACAGATACGCAGTATTTT
TRBV25-1	.	TRBJ2-7	TRBD2	CASSEYGGAYEQYF	TGTGCCAGCAGTGAATACGGGGGGGCCTACGAGCAGTACTTC
TRBV28	medium-sized	TRBJ2-3	.	CASSFLSGTDTQYF	TGTGCCAGCAGTTTCCTTTCCGGCACAGATACGCAGTATTTT
TRBV20-1	many	TRBJ2-3	TRBD2	CSASPRGGTDTQYF	TGCAGTGCTAGTCCCCGGGGGGGCACAGATACGCAGTATTTT
TRBV27	few	TRBJ2-1	.	CASSLSATGNEQFF	TGTGCCAGCAGTTTATCGGCGACAGGCAATGAGCAGTTCTTC
TRBV28	.	TRBJ2-7	TRBD1	CASSLPGTGIYEQYF	TGTGCCAGCAGTTTACCCGGGACAGGGATCTACGAGCAGTACTTC
TRBV20-1	.	TRBJ2-3	TRBD2	CSARLAGGVDTQYF	TGCAGTGCCAGACTAGCGGGGGGGGTGGATACGCAGTATTTT
TRBV28	many	TRBJ2-4	.	CASSSWTELAKNIQYF	TGTGCCAGCAGTTCCTGGACGGAACTAGCCAAAAACATTCAGTACTTC
TRBV29-1	many	TRBJ2-7	.	CSAGADCKYEQYF	TGCAGCGCCGGGGCGGACTGTAAGTACGAGCAGTACTTC
TRBV7-2	many	TRBJ2-2	.	CASSRTLVTGELFF	TGTGCCAGCAGCCGGACACTAGTGACCGGGGAGCTGTTTTTT
TRBV3-1	few	TRBJ2-1	.	CASSQVLHNEQFF	TGTGCCAGCAGCCAAGTTCTGCACAATGAGCAGTTCTTC
TRBV15	many	TRBJ2-6	.	CATSREGAGANVLTF	TGTGCCACCAGCAGAGAAGGGGCTGGGGCCAACGTCCTGACTTTC
TRBV11-2	.	TRBJ2-2	TRBD1	CASSPGQGTGELFF	TGTGCCAGCAGCCCGGGACAGGGAACCGGGGAGCTGTTTTTT
TRBV3-1	many	TRBJ1-2	.	CASSQQDNYGYTF	TGTGCCAGCAGCCAACAGGATAACTATGGCTACACCTTC
TRBV2	.	TRBJ1-1	TRBD1	CASYGAGGKNTEAFF	TGTGCCAGCTACGGGGCAGGGGGCAAGAACACTGAAGCTTTCTTT
TRBV24-1	many	TRBJ2-1	.	CATRREGEQFF	TGTGCCACAAGGAGGGAAGGTGAGCAGTTCTTC
TRBV4-2	many	TRBJ2-1	TRBD2	CASSPMGLASYNEQFF	TGTGCCAGCAGCCCAATGGGACTAGCTTCCTACAATGAGCAGTTCTTC
TRBV7-2	many	TRBJ2-7	.	CASSLAIRSYEQYF	TGTGCCAGCAGCTTAGCGATCCGTTCCTACGAGCAGTACTTC
TRBV11-1	few	TRBJ2-1	.	CASSRGAGPSSYNEQFF	TGTGCCAGCAGCCGGGGGGCGGGGCCCAGCTCCTACAATGAGCAGTTCTTC
TRBV18	many	TRBJ1-2	.	CASSTPGVLWGYTF	TGTGCCAGCTCTACCCCGGGGGTCCTATGGGGCTACACCTTC
TRBV12-3/TRBV12-4	.	TRBJ2-3	.	CASRGVYTQYF	TGTGCCAGCAGGGGGGTTTATACGCAGTATTTT
TRBV2	.	TRBJ2-7	.	CASSPGGEQYF	TGTGCCAGCAGCCCGGGCGGGGAGCAGTACTTC
TRBV24-1	many	TRBJ2-1	.	CATGAYNEQFF	TGTGCCACCGGGGCCTACAATGAGCAGTTCTTC
TRBV5-1	.	TRBJ2-7	.	CASSLEGTWSYEQYF	TGCGCCAGCAGCTTGGAAGGCACGTGGAGCTACGAGCAGTACTTC
TRBV29-1	.	TRBJ1-1	.	CSVERQGNTEAFF	TGCAGCGTTGAACGGCAGGGTAACACTGAAGCTTTCTTT
TRBV5-1	few	TRBJ2-5	TRBD1	CASRYIPGQGQETQYF	TGCGCCAGCAGATATATTCCGGGACAGGGACAAGAGACCCAGTACTTC
TRBV29-1	few	TRBJ1-6	.	CSVRADPNSPLHF	TGCAGCGTTCGGGCGGACCCAAATTCACCCCTCCACTTT
TRBV30	many	TRBJ1-1	.	CAWMITNTEAFF	TGTGCCTGGATGATTACGAACACTGAAGCTTTCTTT
TRBV7-2	many	TRBJ1-2	.	CASRVTLDSLYGYTF	TGTGCCAGCAGGGTTACCCTGGACAGTCTCTATGGCTACACCTTC
TRBV3-1	many	TRBJ1-1	.	CASSQTPRLNTEAFF	TGTGCCAGCAGCCAGACGCCGCGACTGAACACTGAAGCTTTCTTT
TRBV20-1	.	TRBJ1-3	.	CSAYSGNTIYF	TGCAGTGCCTACTCTGGAAACACCATATATTTT
TRBV7-9	few	TRBJ2-7	.	CASSERGYYEQYF	TGTGCCAGCAGCGAAAGGGGCTACTACGAGCAGTACTTC
TRBV2	few	TRBJ1-5	TRBD1	CASSVDRADQPQHF	TGTGCCAGCAGTGTAGACAGGGCGGATCAGCCCCAGCATTTT
TRBV6-2/TRBV6-3	many	TRBJ2-1	.	CASSFWASRPEQFF	TGTGCCAGCAGTTTTTGGGCTAGCCGCCCTGAGCAGTTCTTC